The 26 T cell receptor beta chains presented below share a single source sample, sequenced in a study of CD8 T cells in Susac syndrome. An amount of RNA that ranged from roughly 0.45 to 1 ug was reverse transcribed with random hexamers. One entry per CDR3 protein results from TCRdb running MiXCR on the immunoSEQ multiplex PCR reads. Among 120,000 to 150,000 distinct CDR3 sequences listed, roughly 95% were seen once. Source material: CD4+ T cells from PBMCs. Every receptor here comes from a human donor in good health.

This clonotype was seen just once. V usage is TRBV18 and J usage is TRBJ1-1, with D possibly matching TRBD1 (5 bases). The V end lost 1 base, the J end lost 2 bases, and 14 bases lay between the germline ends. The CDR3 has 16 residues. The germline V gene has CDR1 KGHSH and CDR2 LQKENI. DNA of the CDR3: TGTGCCAGCTCACCACTGCCCTCCGGGGCTAACACTGAAGCTTTCTTT. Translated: CASSPLPSGANTEAFF.

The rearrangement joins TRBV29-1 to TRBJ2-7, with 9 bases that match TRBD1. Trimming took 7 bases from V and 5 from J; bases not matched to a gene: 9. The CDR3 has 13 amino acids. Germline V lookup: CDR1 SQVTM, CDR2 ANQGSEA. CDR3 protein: CSAEGQGYHEQYF. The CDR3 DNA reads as TGCAGCGCGGAGGGACAGGGATACCACGAGCAGTACTTC.

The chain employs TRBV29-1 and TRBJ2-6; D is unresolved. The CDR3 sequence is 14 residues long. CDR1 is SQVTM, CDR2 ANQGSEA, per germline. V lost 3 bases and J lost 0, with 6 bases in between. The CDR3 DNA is TGCAGCGTTGAGGCTAGCTCTGGGGCCAACGTCCTGACTTTC. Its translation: CSVEASSGANVLTF.

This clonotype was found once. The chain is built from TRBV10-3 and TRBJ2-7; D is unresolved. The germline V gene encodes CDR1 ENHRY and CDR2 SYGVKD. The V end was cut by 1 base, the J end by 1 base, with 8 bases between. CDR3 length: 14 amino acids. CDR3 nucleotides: TGTGCCATCAGTGAGTTTGGGATATCCTACGAGCAGTACTTC. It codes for CAISEFGISYEQYF.

The CDR3 protein is CSALSGEKYYNEQFF. The CDR3 DNA sequence: TGCAGTGCTCTTAGCGGGGAGAAATACTACAATGAGCAGTTCTTC. The rearrangement uses TRBV20-1 and TRBJ2-1; 8 nucleotides line up with TRBD2. Germline V gene data show CDR1 as DFQATT and CDR2 as SNEGSKA (reference sequence). The trim removed 5 bases at V and 3 bases at J, leaving 9 bases unmatched. The CDR3 spans 15 residues.

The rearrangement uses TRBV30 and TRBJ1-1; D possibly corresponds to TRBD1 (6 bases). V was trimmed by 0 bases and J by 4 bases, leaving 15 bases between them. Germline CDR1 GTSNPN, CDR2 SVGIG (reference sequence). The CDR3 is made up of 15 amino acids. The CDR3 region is CAWSVLAQGTTEAFF. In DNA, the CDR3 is TGTGCCTGGAGTGTACTCGCTCAGGGGACCACTGAAGCTTTCTTT.

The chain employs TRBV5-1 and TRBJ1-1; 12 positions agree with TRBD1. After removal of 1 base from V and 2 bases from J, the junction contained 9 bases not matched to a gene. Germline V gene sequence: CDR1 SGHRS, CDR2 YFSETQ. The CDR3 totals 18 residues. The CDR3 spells CASSLNPPGQGANTEAFF. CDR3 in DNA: TGCGCCAGCAGCTTGAATCCTCCGGGACAGGGGGCCAACACTGAAGCTTTCTTT.

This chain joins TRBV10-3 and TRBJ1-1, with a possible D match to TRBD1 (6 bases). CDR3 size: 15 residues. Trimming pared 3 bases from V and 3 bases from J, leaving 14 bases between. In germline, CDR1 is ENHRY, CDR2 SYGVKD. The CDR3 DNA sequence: TGTGCCATCAGTGAAGTGGTAGGACAGTACACTGAAGCTTTCTTT. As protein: CAISEVVGQYTEAFF.

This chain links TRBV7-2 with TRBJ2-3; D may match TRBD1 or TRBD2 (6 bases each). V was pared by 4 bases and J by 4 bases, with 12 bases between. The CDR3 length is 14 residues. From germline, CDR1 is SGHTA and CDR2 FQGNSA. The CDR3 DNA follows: TGTGCCAGCAGCTCGGGGGCCCTTGCAGATACGCAGTATTTT. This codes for CASSSGALADTQYF.

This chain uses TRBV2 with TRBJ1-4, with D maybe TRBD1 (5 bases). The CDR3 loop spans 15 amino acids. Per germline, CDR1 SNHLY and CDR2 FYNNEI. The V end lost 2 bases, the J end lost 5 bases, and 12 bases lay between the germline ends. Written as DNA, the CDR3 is TGTGCCAGCAGTGAATTTGGGGCAGACAATGAAAAACTGTTTTTT. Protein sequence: CASSEFGADNEKLFF.

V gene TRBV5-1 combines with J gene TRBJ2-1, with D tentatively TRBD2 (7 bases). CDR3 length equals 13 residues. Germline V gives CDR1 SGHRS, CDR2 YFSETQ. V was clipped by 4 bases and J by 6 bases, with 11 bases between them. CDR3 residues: CASSEGGSNEQFF. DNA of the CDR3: TGCGCCAGCAGCGAGGGGGGGAGCAATGAGCAGTTCTTC.

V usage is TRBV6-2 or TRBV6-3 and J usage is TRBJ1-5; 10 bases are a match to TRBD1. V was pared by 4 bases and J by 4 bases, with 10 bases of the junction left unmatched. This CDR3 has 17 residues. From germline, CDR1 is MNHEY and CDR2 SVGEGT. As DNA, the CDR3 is TGTGCCAGCAGTTTTTCGGGGACAGGGGTAGGTAATCAGCCCCAGCATTTT. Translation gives CASSFSGTGVGNQPQHF.

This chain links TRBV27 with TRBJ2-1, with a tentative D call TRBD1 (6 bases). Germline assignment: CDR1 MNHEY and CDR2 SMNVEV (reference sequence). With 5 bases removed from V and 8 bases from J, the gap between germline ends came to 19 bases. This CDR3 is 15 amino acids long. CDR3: CASSPMDRRGDEQFF. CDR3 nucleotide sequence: TGTGCCAGCAGTCCCATGGACAGACGAGGGGATGAGCAGTTCTTC.

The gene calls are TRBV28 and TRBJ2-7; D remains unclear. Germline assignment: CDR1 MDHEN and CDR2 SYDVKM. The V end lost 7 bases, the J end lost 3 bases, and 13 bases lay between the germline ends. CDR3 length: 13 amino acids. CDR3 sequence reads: CASMSSLGYEQYF. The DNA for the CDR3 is TGTGCCAGCATGTCTAGTCTGGGCTACGAGCAGTACTTC.

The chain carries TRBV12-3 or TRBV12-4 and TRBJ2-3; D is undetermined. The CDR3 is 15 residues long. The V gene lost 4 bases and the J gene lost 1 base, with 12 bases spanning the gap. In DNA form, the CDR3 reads TGTGCCAGCAGTTCCGGTAGGAGTGGCACAGATACGCAGTATTTT. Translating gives CASSSGRSGTDTQYF.

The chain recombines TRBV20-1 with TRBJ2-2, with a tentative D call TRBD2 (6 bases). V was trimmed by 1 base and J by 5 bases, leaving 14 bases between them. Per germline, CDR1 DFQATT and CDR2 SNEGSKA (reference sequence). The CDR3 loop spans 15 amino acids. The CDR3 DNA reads TGCAGTGCTAGAGTCGGGGGATCGGGAACCGGGGAGCTGTTTTTT. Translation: CSARVGGSGTGELFF.

The CDR3 here is CASSLEPNTEAFF. The CDR3 DNA follows: TGTGCCAGCAGCTTAGAGCCGAACACTGAAGCTTTCTTT. The chain combines TRBV7-2 with TRBJ1-1; D call uncertain. V was shortened by 1 base and J by 1 base, with 4 bases between the two germline ends. This CDR3 has 13 amino acids. In germline, CDR1 is SGHTA, CDR2 FQGNSA.

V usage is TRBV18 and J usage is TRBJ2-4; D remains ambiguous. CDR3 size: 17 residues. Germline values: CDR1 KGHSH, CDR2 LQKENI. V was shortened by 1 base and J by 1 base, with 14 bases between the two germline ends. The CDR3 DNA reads TGTGCCAGCTCACCACTCAAGGGTCCCGAGGCCAAAAACATTCAGTACTTC. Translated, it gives CASSPLKGPEAKNIQYF.

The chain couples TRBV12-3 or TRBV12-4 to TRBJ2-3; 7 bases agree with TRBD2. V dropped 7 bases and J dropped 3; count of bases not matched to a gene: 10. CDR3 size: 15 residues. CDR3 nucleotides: TGTGCCAGCACCTGGGGAGGGGTGGGGACAGATACGCAGTATTTT. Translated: CASTWGGVGTDTQYF.

The CDR3 here is CASSQVKGFGTQYF. CDR3 coding DNA: TGTGCCAGCAGCCAAGTTAAGGGTTTCGGGACCCAGTACTTC. The genes are TRBV3-1 and TRBJ2-5; D remains unclear. Germline V lookup: CDR1 LGHDT, CDR2 YNNKEL (reference sequence). The CDR3 spans 14 residues. V was clipped by 1 base and J by 7 bases, with 13 bases between them.

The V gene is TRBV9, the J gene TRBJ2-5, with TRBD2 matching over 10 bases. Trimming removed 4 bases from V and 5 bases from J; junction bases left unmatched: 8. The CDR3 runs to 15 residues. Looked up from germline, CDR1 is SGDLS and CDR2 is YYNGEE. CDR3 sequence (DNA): TGTGCCAGCAGCCCTCTAGCGGGAGTGGGGGAGACCCAGTACTTC. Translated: CASSPLAGVGETQYF.

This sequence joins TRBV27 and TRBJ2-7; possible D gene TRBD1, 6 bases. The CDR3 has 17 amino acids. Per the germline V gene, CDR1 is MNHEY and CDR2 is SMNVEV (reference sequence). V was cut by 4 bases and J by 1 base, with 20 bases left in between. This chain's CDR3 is CASSWRRVGTNSYEQYF. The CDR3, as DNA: TGTGCCAGCAGTTGGCGTAGAGTCGGGACAAATTCCTACGAGCAGTACTTC.

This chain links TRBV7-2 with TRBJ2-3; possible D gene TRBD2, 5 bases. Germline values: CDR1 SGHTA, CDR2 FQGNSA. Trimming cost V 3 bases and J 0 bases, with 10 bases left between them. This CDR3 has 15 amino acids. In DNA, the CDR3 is TGTGCCAGCAGCTTGGACTTAACTAGCACAGATACGCAGTATTTT. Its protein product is CASSLDLTSTDTQYF. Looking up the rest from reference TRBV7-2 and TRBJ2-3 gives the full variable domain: GAGVSQSPSNKVTEKGKDVELRCDPISGHTALYWYRQSLGQGLEFLIYFQGNSAPDKSGLPSDRFSAERTGGSVSTLTIQRTQQEDSAVYLCASSLDLTSTDTQYFGPGTRLTVL.

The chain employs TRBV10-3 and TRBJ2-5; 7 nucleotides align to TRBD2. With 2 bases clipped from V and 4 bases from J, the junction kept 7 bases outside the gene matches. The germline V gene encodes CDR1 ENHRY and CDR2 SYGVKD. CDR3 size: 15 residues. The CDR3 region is CAISEGRGNGETQYF. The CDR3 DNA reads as TGTGCCATCAGTGAGGGGCGGGGGAATGGAGAGACCCAGTACTTC.

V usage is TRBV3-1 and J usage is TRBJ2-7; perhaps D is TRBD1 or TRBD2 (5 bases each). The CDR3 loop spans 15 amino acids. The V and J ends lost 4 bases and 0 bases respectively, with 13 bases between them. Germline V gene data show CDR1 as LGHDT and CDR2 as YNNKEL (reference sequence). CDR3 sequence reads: CASSLYEGSSYEQYF. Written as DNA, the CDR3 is TGTGCCAGCAGCCTTTACGAGGGGTCCTCCTACGAGCAGTACTTC.

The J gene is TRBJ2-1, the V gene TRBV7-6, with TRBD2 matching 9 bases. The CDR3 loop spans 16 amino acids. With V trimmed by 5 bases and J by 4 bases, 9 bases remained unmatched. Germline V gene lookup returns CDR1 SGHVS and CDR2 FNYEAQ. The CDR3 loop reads CASSPTSGRLYNEQFF. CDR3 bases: TGTGCCAGCAGCCCTACAAGCGGGAGGCTGTACAATGAGCAGTTCTTC.